The clone carrying this T cell receptor (beta chain) was picked up a small number of times. This specimen comes from a study of control samples from healthy donors and cancer patients. The protocol was immunoSEQ multiplex PCR, while the TCRdb copy is restricted to in-frame clones and leaves out a portion. The table lists roughly 200,000 clones, 85% to 95% of them singletons, with over 1.3% in the top ten. CDR1 and CDR2 (germline): LNHDA, SQIVND (reference sequence). There are 15 residues in the CDR3. With 5 bases clipped from V and 4 bases from J, the junction kept 6 bases outside the gene matches. The sequencing input was blood. V is TRBV19 and J is TRBJ2-7, with 12 bases that match TRBD2. The TCR sequence derives from a man aged 18 to 29 in good health. In nucleotides, the CDR3 is TGTGCCAGTAGTCCCCTAGCGGGGGGGCTTTACGAGCAGTACTTC. Protein product: CASSPLAGGLYEQYF. Supplemented by reference TRBV19 and TRBJ2-7, the full variable domain reads DGGITQSPKYLFRKEGQNVTLSCEQNLNHDAMYWYRQDPGQGLRLIYYSQIVNDFQKGDIAEGYSVSREKKESFPLTVTSAQKNPTAFYLCASSPLAGGLYEQYFGPGTRLTVT.